This T cell receptor (beta chain) was obtained from a study of radiotherapy plus CTLA-4 blockade in lung cancer. As concerns this clone: Its target is not known.

Trimming at V came to 6 bases and at J to 6 bases, leaving 8 bases not matched to a gene. The CDR3 has 14 amino acids. Per the germline V gene, CDR1 is SQVTM and CDR2 is ANQGSEA. Study results and limitations: Early blood T cell clone changes and increased post-radiation serum interferon-beta were reportedly the strongest response predictors.

Assay used: immunoSEQ multiplex PCR; TCRdb lists only in-frame clones, some missing. The profile shows 45,000 to 60,000 clones, 77% of them singletons. Sequenced material: peripheral blood, taken from a patient treated with radiotherapy plus ipilimumab. This TCR was sampled from a human donor with non-small cell lung cancer whose response to radiotherapy plus ipilimumab could not be evaluated. The rearrangement uses TRBV29-1 and TRBJ2-1, with TRBD2 matching 10 bases. The CDR3 DNA reads TGCAGCGTCACGCCGGGACTAGCGTCCAATGAGCAGTTCTTC. It codes for CSVTPGLASNEQFF.